This T cell receptor beta chain was captured by sequencing in a study of T cells in Graves' hyperthyroidism and ophthalmopathy. The sample holds a few counts of this clonotype. Using RNA transcripts as the source, TCR beta CDR3 regions were amplified. HTBI primers were the set used in a first-round RT-PCR of the TCR CDR3. TCRdb re-called the multiplex PCR reads with MiXCR, one entry per CDR3 protein. The table shows under 400,000 distinct CDR3 sequences, with around 14% occurring only once. Stable disease denoted Graves' hyperthyroidism without ophthalmopathy progression within 18 months. CDR1 and CDR2 from the germline V gene are SEHNR and FQNEAQ (reference sequence). This CDR3 has 13 amino acids. V dropped 5 bases and J dropped 3 bases, with 10 bases sitting between them.

Sequenced: blood. The source of this sequence is an older woman with Graves' hyperthyroidism. The gene calls are TRBV7-9 and TRBJ1-2, with D unclear. The CDR3 nucleotides read TGTGCCAGCAGCCCCCCCGGAGACTATGGCTACACCTTC. Translated, it gives CASSPPGDYGYTF.